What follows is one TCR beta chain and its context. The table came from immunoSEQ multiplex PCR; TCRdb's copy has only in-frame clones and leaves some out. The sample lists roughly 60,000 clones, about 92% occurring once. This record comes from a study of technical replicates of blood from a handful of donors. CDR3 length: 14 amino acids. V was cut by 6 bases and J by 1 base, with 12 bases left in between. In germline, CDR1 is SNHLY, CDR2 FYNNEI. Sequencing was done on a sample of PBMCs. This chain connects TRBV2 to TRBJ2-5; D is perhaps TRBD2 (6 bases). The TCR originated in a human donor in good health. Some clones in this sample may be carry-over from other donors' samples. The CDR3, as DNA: TGTGCCAGCAGCGCGGGACGCCCCCAAGAGACCCAGTACTTC. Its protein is CASSAGRPQETQYF.